This paragraph covers one T cell receptor (beta chain) sequence. Per the study methods: Estimates of nucleated cell counts were drawn from the amplification of reference gene primers. The data were produced by immunoSEQ multiplex PCR, yet TCRdb's version contains in-frame clones alone and is incomplete. That table is the source of V, J and clone size, and D and trimming were worked out from the DNA. Of 250,000 to 300,000 clones listed, roughly 90% were seen once; the top ten hold 0.9% to 1%. The source of the sample is a study of blood T cell repertoires in COVID-19. The material sequenced was peripheral blood. The sequence came from a woman aged 40-49 years who had recovered from COVID-19.

CDR3 coding DNA: TGTGCCAGCAGACGGGGGACTAGCGAATCCTACGAGCAGTACTTC. Translating it yields CASRRGTSESYEQYF. The V gene is TRBV6-5, the J gene TRBJ2-7; 10 bases fit TRBD2. V was clipped by 6 bases and J by 1 base; unmatched bases: 6. The CDR3 totals 15 residues. Germline lookup yields CDR1 MNHEY and CDR2 SVGAGI.